These 15 T cell receptor beta chains share one sample of origin, sequenced in a study of control samples from healthy donors and cancer patients. Using immunoSEQ multiplex PCR, the repertoire was profiled, and TCRdb retains in-frame clones only, with some absent. The sample carries 150,000 or so clones, just over 90% recorded once. Sequenced: blood. The receptor set was obtained from a woman aged 55-69 years in good health.

The gene calls are TRBV19 and TRBJ1-2; TRBD1 might be the D (5 bases). Germline CDR1 is LNHDA and CDR2 is SQIVND (reference sequence). This CDR3 has 17 amino acids. The V end lost 9 bases, the J end lost 8 bases, and 31 bases lay between the germline ends. DNA of the CDR3: TGTGCCAGCGCCCTAAGGTTGGCGGGAGGGGCGATGGGCGGCTACACCTTC. Encoded protein: CASALRLAGGAMGGYTF. Supplemented by reference TRBV19 and TRBJ1-2, the full variable domain reads DGGITQSPKYLFRKEGQNVTLSCEQNLNHDAMYWYRQDPGQGLRLIYYSQIVNDFQKGDIAEGYSVSREKKESFPLTVTSAQKNPTAFYLCASALRLAGGAMGGYTFGSGTRLTVV.

The rearrangement joins TRBV5-1 to TRBJ1-4; 9 bases are shared with TRBD1. J gave up 4 bases and V 4 bases, and 14 bases lay outside the gene matches. The germline gives CDR1 SGHRS, CDR2 YFSETQ. The CDR3 sequence is 18 residues long. CDR3 sequence reads: CASSRSAGQGAINEKLFF. The CDR3 nucleotides read TGCGCCAGCAGCCGGTCGGCGGGACAGGGAGCCATTAATGAAAAACTGTTTTTT.

The chain carries TRBV6-5 and TRBJ2-2; D is uncertain. Germline V CDR1 and CDR2: MNHEY, SVGAGI. Trimming removed 2 bases from V and 7 bases from J, with 5 bases in between. The CDR3 is 12 residues long. The CDR3 loop reads CASSYRLGELFF. In DNA form, the CDR3 reads TGTGCCAGCAGTTACCGTCTCGGGGAGCTGTTTTTT.

This chain links TRBV3-1 (or the pseudogene TRBV3-2) with TRBJ1-2, with TRBD1 as a possible D gene (5 bases). V was cut by 5 bases and J by 4 bases, with 17 bases left in between. CDR3 length: 15 amino acids. CDR1 and CDR2 from the germline V gene are LGHDT and YNNKEL (reference sequence). CDR3 loop: CASSRGAARGYGYTF. The CDR3 DNA is TGTGCCAGCAGCAGAGGGGCAGCGCGTGGCTATGGCTACACCTTC.

This chain links TRBV5-4 with TRBJ2-7; 7 bases align to TRBD2. Germline loops: CDR1 SGHNT, CDR2 YYREEE (reference sequence). The CDR3 is made up of 13 amino acids. V trimming: 4 bases; J trimming: 6 bases; junction bases outside the gene matches: 7. CDR3 amino acids: CASSALLASEQYF. CDR3 sequence (DNA): TGTGCCAGCAGCGCCTTACTAGCGAGCGAGCAGTACTTC.

In this sample, this clone turned up once. The chain couples TRBV4-2 to TRBJ2-3; the D gene is possibly TRBD2 (6 bases). Trimming cost V 1 base and J 6 bases, with 14 bases left between them. CDR3 size: 15 residues. Germline V CDR1 and CDR2: LGHNA, YNFKEQ. CDR3 DNA sequence: TGTGCCAGCAGCCAAGTTCCGGGACTCACGGATACGCAGTATTTT. Protein: CASSQVPGLTDTQYF.

The chain has TRBV6-2 or TRBV6-3 and TRBJ1-5; 8 bases agree with TRBD1. CDR3 length: 14 amino acids. V dropped 4 bases and J dropped 7; count of bases not matched to a gene: 6. Looked up from germline, CDR1 is MNHEY and CDR2 is SVGEGT. The CDR3 nucleotides are TGTGCCAGCAGTTGGGGACAGGTCCTACAGCCCCAGCATTTT. This encodes CASSWGQVLQPQHF.

The V call is TRBV7-9, the J call TRBJ1-1; D possibly corresponds to TRBD1 (6 bases). The CDR3 covers 15 residues. From germline, CDR1 is SEHNR and CDR2 FQNEAQ (reference sequence). Trimming stripped 3 bases from V and 8 bases from J, with 19 bases between. CDR3 sequence reads: CASSFFLPEDREAFF. Here the CDR3 DNA reads TGTGCCAGCAGCTTTTTTCTCCCGGAGGACAGAGAAGCTTTCTTT.

This clone has only one observation. CDR3 DNA: TGTGCCAGCAGTCGCCTCGGGCCGGGACAGCCTCTACTCGCCAAAAACATTCAGTACTTC. Translation gives CASSRLGPGQPLLAKNIQYF. The chain employs TRBV6-2 or TRBV6-3 and TRBJ2-4; TRBD1 agrees at 7 bases. Germline values: CDR1 MNHEY, CDR2 SVGEGT. V gave up 5 bases and J gave up 1 base; unmatched junction bases: 20. This CDR3 has 20 amino acids.

The rearrangement links TRBV5-3 to TRBJ1-4; possibly TRBD1 for D (5 bases). TRBV5-3 is marked as an open reading frame, function uncertain. Trimming took off 7 bases at V and 0 bases at J, with 13 bases between the two ends. The CDR3 spans 15 residues. The CDR3, as DNA: TGTGCCAGAGGGGGACCTCATGCAACTAATGAAAAACTGTTTTTT. Amino acids: CARGGPHATNEKLFF.

In its sample, this clone was seen a few times. V usage is TRBV14 and J usage is TRBJ1-6; unclear D gene. CDR1 is SGHDN and CDR2 is FVKESK in the germline V gene. The CDR3 consists of 14 residues. V lost 3 bases to trimming and J lost 13 bases, with 16 bases between them. The CDR3: CASSQSGTSRPLHF. CDR3 bases: TGTGCCAGCAGCCAGAGTGGTACCTCACGCCCCCTCCACTTT.

Worth noting for this clone: The same CDR3 is also encoded by other DNA sequences in this sample. The chain carries TRBV5-6 and TRBJ1-5; possibly TRBD1 for D (6 bases). The CDR3 runs to 16 residues. Germline V gives CDR1 SGHDT, CDR2 YYEEEE. Trimming removed 1 base from V and 5 bases from J, with 16 bases in between. In DNA form, the CDR3 reads TGTGCCAGCAGCTTGACAGGGAGGAGAGCATATCAGCCCCAGCATTTT. Translated: CASSLTGRRAYQPQHF.

V usage is TRBV13 and J usage is TRBJ2-7; D gene uncertain. Germline V gene data show CDR1 as PRHDT and CDR2 as FYEKMQ (reference sequence). This CDR3 is built from 11 residues. The V and J ends lost 1 base and 4 bases respectively, with 2 bases between them. The CDR3 reads CASSLEYEQYF. The CDR3 bases are TGTGCCAGCAGCTTAGAATACGAGCAGTACTTC.

The count of this clone is one. The chain is built from TRBV29-1 and TRBJ2-5, with D hard to call. Germline assignment: CDR1 SQVTM and CDR2 ANQGSEA. This CDR3 contains 12 residues. The V end was cut by 4 bases, the J end by 1 base, with 7 bases between. In DNA form, the CDR3 reads TGCAGCGTTGGCATGGTCCAAGAGACCCAGTACTTC. Amino acid sequence: CSVGMVQETQYF.

This chain joins TRBV4-1 and TRBJ2-5; 12 bases line up with TRBD2. This CDR3 region has 18 residues. Trimming took 5 bases from V and 2 from J; bases not matched to a gene: 12. The germline CDR1 and CDR2 sequences are MGHRA and YSYEKL. CDR3 residues: CASSAAGLAGKHQETQYF. The CDR3 coding sequence is TGCGCCAGCAGCGCAGCTGGACTAGCGGGGAAACATCAAGAGACCCAGTACTTC.